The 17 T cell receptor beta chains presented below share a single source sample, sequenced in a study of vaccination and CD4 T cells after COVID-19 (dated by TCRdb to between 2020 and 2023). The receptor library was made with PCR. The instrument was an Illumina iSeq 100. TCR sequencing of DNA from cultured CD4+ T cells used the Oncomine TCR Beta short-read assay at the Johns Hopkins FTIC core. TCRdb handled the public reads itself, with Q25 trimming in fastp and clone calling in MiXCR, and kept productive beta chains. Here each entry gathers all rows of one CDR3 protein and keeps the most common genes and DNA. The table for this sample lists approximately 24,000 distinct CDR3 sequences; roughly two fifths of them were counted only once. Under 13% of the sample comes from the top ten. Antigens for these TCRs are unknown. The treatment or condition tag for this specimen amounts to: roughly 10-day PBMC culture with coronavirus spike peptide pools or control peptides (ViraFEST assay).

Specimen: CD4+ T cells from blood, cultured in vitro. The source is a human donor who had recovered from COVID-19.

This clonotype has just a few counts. The CDR3 protein is CASSLDQAEAFF. The CDR3, as DNA: TGTGCCAGCAGTCTGGATCAGGCTGAAGCTTTCTTT. This rearrangement joins TRBV28 to TRBJ1-1; no firm D call. V was pared by 5 bases and J by 6 bases, with 10 bases between. The CDR3 totals 12 residues. Germline CDR1 MDHEN, CDR2 SYDVKM.

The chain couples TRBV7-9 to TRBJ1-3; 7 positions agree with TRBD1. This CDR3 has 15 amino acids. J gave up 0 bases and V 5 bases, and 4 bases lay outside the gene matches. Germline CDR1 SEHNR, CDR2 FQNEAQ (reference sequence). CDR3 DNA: TGTGCCAGCAGCACTACAGGGGTCTCTGGAAACACCATATATTTT. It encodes CASSTTGVSGNTIYF.

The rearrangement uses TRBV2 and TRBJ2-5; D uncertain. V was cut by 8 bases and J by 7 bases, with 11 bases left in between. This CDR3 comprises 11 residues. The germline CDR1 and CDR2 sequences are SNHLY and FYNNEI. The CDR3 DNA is TGTGCCAGCGGCCCGACTGGGACCCAGTACTTC. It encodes CASGPTGTQYF.

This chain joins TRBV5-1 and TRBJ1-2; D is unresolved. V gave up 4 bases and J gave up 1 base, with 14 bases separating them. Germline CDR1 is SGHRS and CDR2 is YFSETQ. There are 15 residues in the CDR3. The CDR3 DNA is TGCGCCAGCAGCCCCCAGTTTGGGGATAACTATGGCTACACCTTC. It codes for CASSPQFGDNYGYTF. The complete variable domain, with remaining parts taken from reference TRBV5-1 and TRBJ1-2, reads KAGVTQTPRYLIKTRGQQVTLSCSPISGHRSVSWYQQTPGQGLQFLFEYFSETQRNKGNFPGRFSGRQFSNSRSEMNVSTLELGDSALYLCASSPQFGDNYGYTFGSGTRLTVV.

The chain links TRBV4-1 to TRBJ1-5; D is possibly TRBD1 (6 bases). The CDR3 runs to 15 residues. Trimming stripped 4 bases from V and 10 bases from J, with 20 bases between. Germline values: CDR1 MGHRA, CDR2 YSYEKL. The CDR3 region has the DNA TGCGCCAGCAGCCCAACGGGCAGGGGACCGTCACCCCAGCATTTT. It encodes CASSPTGRGPSPQHF.

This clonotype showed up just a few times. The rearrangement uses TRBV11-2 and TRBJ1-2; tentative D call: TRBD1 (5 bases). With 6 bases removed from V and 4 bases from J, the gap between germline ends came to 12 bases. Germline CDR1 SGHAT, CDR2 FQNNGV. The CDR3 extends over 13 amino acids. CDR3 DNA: TGTGCCAGCAGTCCCGACAGATCCTATGGCTACACCTTC. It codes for CASSPDRSYGYTF.

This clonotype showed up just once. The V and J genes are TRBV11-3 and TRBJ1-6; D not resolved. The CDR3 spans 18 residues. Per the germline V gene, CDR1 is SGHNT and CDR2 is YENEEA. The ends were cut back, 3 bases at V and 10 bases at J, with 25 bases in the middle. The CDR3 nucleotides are TGTGCCAGCAGCTTGGGCACAGAGTTAGTGACCCATACGTCACCCCTCCACTTT. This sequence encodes CASSLGTELVTHTSPLHF.

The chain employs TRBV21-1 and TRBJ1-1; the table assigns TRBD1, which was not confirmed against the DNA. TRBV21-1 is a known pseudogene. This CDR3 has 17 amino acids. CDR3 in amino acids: CASSPLRGPGPNTEAFF. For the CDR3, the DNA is TGTGCCAGCAGCCCGTTGAGGGGGCCGGGCCCGAACACTGAAGCTTTCTTT.

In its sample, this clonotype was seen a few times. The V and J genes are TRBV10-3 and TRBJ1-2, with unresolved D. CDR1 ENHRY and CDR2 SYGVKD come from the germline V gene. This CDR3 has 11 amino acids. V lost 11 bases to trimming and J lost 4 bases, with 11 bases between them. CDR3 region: CAAESVYGYTF. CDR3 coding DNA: TGTGCCGCTGAATCCGTCTATGGCTACACCTTC.

CDR3 loop: CASSLAPTFSGNTIYF. CDR3 bases: TGTGCCAGCAGCTTAGCGCCGACATTCTCTGGAAACACCATATATTTT. The chain carries TRBV7-8 and TRBJ1-3; D gene uncertain. V lost 0 bases and J lost 0, with 9 bases in between. The CDR3 length is 16 residues. CDR1 is SGHVS and CDR2 is FQNEAQ in the germline V gene.

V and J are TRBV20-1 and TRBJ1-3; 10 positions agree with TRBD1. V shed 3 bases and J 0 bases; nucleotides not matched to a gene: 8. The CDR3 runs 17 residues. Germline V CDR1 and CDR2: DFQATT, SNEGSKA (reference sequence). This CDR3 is CSASPWDRGLSGNTIYF. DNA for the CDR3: TGCAGTGCTAGCCCCTGGGACAGGGGCCTCTCTGGAAACACCATATATTTT.

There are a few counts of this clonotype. CDR3 protein: CAIRLDKNTEAFF. CDR3 nucleotide sequence: TGTGCCATCAGACTGGACAAGAACACTGAAGCTTTCTTT. The chain combines TRBV10-3 with TRBJ1-1, with D tentatively TRBD1 (5 bases). The CDR3 runs to 13 residues. Germline CDR1 and CDR2: ENHRY and SYGVKD. The germline V and J ends were trimmed by 6 bases and 1 base, with 9 bases remaining between them.

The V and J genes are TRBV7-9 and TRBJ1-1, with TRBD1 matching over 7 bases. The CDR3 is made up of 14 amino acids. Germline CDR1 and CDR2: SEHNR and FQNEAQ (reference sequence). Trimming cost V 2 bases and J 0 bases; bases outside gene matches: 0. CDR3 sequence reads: CASSLQGVNTEAFF. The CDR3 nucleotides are TGTGCCAGCAGCTTACAGGGGGTGAACACTGAAGCTTTCTTT.

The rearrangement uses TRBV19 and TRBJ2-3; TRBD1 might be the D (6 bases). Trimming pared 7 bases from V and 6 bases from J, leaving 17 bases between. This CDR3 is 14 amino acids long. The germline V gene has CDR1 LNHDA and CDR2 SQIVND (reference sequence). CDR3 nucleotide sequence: TGTGCCAGTAACCAGGGGTCCGTTCGGGATACGCAGTATTTT. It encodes CASNQGSVRDTQYF.

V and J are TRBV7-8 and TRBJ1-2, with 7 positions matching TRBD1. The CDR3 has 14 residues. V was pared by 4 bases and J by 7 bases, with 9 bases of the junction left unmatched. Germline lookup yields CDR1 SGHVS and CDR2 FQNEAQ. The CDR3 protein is CASSYDTGVAGYTF. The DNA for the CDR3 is TGTGCCAGCAGCTATGACACAGGGGTGGCTGGCTACACCTTC.

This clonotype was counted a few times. The CDR3 protein is CASSRGRPAGATGTGELFF. CDR3 coding DNA: TGTGCCAGCAGCCGAGGCCGCCCAGCGGGGGCTACAGGGACCGGGGAGCTGTTTTTT. The rearrangement links TRBV7-9 to TRBJ2-2, with 8 bases lining up with TRBD2. V shed 5 bases and J 5 bases; nucleotides not matched to a gene: 19. The CDR3 loop spans 19 amino acids. The germline V gene encodes CDR1 SEHNR and CDR2 FQNEAQ (reference sequence).

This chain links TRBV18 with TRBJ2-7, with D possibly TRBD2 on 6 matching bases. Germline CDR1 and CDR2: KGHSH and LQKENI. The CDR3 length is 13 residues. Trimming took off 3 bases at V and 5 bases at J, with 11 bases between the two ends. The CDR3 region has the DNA TGTGCCAGCTCACCCGGGACTCGGAACGAGCAGTACTTC. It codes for CASSPGTRNEQYF.